The 5 T cell receptor beta chains reported below all come from one sample, sequenced in a study of shared clonotypes between healthy human individuals. Here immunoSEQ multiplex PCR was the method, and the copy in TCRdb shows in-frame clones only, minus some. The repertoire includes about 1.1 million clones, approximately 75% of them detected once, and approximately 0.95% sits in the top ten. The material sequenced was memory CD4+ T cells from PBMCs. Subset meaning: CD45RA-negative fraction. Receptors were obtained from a man between 18 and 35 years old in good health. Some clones in this sample may be carry-over from other donors' samples.

This chain uses TRBV6-5 with TRBJ2-2, with D possibly being TRBD2 (6 bases). V was shortened by 6 bases and J by 5 bases, with 16 bases between the two germline ends. The CDR3 consists of 15 residues. Germline V gives CDR1 MNHEY, CDR2 SVGAGI. The CDR3 nucleotides are TGTGCCAGCAGCCCGTGGAGGGCAGGGACCGGGGAGCTGTTTTTT. This encodes CASSPWRAGTGELFF.

The chain is built from TRBV5-6 and TRBJ1-5; D gene uncertain. The V gene lost 5 bases and the J gene lost 0 bases, with 9 bases spanning the gap. The CDR3 spans 14 residues. Germline assignment: CDR1 SGHDT and CDR2 YYEEEE. CDR3 sequence (DNA): TGTGCCAGCAGGTCGCGGGGTAGCAATCAGCCCCAGCATTTT. Protein: CASRSRGSNQPQHF.

The chain couples TRBV27 to TRBJ1-5; D is undetermined. CDR3 length equals 13 residues. V dropped 5 bases and J dropped 4 bases, with 9 bases sitting between them. Germline V gene data show CDR1 as MNHEY and CDR2 as SMNVEV (reference sequence). The CDR3 DNA reads TGTGCCAGCAGTATCTCCTATAATCAGCCCCAGCATTTT. It translates to CASSISYNQPQHF.

The sample holds a few counts of this clone. Additional DNA sequences in this sample encode the identical CDR3. The chain carries TRBV18 and TRBJ1-1, with 9 positions matching TRBD1. The CDR3 extends over 15 amino acids. CDR1 is KGHSH, CDR2 LQKENI, per germline. With V trimmed by 3 bases and J by 0 bases, 2 bases remained unmatched. The CDR3 DNA is TGTGCCAGCTCACCCGACAGGGGGATGAACACTGAAGCTTTCTTT. This encodes CASSPDRGMNTEAFF.

In DNA form, the CDR3 reads TGTGCCATCAGTGAGCCTGGGACTAGCGGGGGTTACGAGCAGTACTTC. Its protein is CAISEPGTSGGYEQYF. This chain links TRBV10-3 with TRBJ2-7; 14 bases fit TRBD2. From germline, CDR1 is ENHRY and CDR2 SYGVKD. The CDR3 has 16 amino acids. The V segment lost 2 bases and the J segment 4 bases; nucleotides outside the gene matches: 4.